This T cell receptor (beta chain) was retrieved from a study of T cells in Graves' hyperthyroidism and ophthalmopathy. Overall study context: Peripheral blood sampling occurred at initial diagnosis, before any treatment.

This CDR3 is 15 amino acids long. Germline-derived CDR1 and CDR2 are SEHNR and FQNEAQ (reference sequence). With 7 bases removed from V and 6 bases from J, the gap between germline ends came to 19 bases. TCR beta CDR3 regions were amplified from RNA transcripts. HTBI primers were the set used in a first-round RT-PCR of the TCR CDR3. Each CDR3 protein gets one entry after TCRdb re-called the multiplex PCR reads with MiXCR. The sample gives around 600,000 distinct CDR3 sequences, around a sixth of which show up once; around 7.5% is in the top ten. This clonotype turned up a few times. The TCR comes from a woman aged 25 to 45 with Graves' hyperthyroidism. Source material: blood. The rearrangement joins TRBV7-9 to TRBJ2-1; the D gene is possibly TRBD2 (5 bases). The chain's CDR3 is CASIPTTIILNEQFF. The CDR3 coding sequence is TGTGCCAGCATACCGACTACCATTATCCTCAATGAGCAGTTCTTC.